This T cell receptor (beta chain) was obtained from a study of blood T cell repertoires in COVID-19. V was trimmed by 0 bases and J by 5 bases, leaving 11 bases between them. CDR1 and CDR2 (germline): SGHAT, FQNNGV. The CDR3 is made up of 14 amino acids. This clone was observed once. Sequencing used immunoSEQ multiplex PCR; TCRdb keeps in-frame clones, though not all of them. This sample has around 210,000 clones, with 75% to 85% found just once. The sequenced material came from peripheral blood. The source of this sequence is a middle-aged man with COVID-19, enrolled during active disease. The chain carries TRBV11-2 and TRBJ2-7; D is possibly TRBD2 (5 bases). CDR3 in amino acids: CASSLDLRVHEQYF. In DNA, the CDR3 is TGTGCCAGCAGCTTAGATTTGCGGGTCCACGAGCAGTACTTC.